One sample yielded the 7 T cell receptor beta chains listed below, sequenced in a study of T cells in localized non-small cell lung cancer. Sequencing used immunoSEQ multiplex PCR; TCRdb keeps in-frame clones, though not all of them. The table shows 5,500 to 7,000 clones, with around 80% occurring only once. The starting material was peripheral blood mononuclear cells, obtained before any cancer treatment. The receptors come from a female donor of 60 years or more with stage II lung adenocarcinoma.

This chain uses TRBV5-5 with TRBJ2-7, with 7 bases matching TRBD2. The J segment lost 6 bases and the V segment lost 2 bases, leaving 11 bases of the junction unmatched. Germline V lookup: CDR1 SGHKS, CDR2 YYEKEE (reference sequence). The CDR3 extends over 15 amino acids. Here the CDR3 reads CASSFLPGTNLEQYF. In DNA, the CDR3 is TGTGCCAGCAGCTTTCTGCCAGGGACTAATCTCGAGCAGTACTTC. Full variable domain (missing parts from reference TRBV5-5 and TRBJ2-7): DAGVTQSPTHLIKTRGQQVTLRCSPISGHKSVSWYQQVLGQGPQFIFQYYEKEERGRGNFPDRFSARQFPNYSSELNVNALLLGDSALYLCASSFLPGTNLEQYFGPGTRLTVT.

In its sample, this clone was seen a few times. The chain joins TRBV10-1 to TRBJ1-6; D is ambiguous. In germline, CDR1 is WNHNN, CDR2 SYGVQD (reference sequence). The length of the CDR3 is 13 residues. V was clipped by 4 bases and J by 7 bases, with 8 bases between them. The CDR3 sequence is CASSVGSNSPLHF. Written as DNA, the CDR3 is TGCGCCAGCAGTGTTGGCTCCAATTCACCCCTCCACTTT.

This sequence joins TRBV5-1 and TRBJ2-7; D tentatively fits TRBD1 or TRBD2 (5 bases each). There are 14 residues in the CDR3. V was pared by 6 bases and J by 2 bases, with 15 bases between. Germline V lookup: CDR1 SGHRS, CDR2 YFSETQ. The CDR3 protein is CASNSGAQAYEQYF. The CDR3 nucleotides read TGCGCCAGCAACTCCGGGGCCCAGGCCTACGAGCAGTACTTC.

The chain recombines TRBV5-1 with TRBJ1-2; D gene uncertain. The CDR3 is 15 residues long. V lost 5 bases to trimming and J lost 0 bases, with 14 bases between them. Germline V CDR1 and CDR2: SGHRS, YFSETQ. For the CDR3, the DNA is TGCGCCAGCAGATCAGGTGAACCGACTAACTATGGCTACACCTTC. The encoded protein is CASRSGEPTNYGYTF.

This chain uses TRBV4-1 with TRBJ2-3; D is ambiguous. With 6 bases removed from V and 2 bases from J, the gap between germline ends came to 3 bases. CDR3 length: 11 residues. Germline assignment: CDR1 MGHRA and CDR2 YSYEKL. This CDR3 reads CASSYTDTQYF. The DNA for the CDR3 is TGCGCCAGCAGTTACACAGATACGCAGTATTTT.

The CDR3 nucleotides read TGTGCCAGCAGCATCGTGGGCAATGAGCAGTTCTTC. It specifies CASSIVGNEQFF. J is TRBJ2-1 and V is TRBV9; unclear D gene. CDR3 length equals 12 residues. Germline loops: CDR1 SGDLS, CDR2 YYNGEE. Trimming left V 4 bases short and J 6 bases short, with 8 bases between.

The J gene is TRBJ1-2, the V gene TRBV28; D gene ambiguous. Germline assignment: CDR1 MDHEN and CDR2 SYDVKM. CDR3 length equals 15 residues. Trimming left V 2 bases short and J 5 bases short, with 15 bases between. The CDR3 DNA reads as TGTGCCAGCAGTTTAGAGGAGGACCTAAGGTATGGCTACACCTTC. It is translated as CASSLEEDLRYGYTF.